Below are 10 T cell receptor beta chains sequenced from a single sample in a study of OX40 agonist ivuxolimab in advanced cancers. Sequenced by immunoSEQ multiplex PCR; TCRdb stores in-frame clones only, minus some. The profile shows roughly 65,000 clones, around 87% of them singletons. The sequencing used CD4+ or CD8+ T cells sorted from blood, collected in a trial of the OX40 agonist ivuxolimab. All receptors derive from an adult with an advanced solid tumor such as melanoma, head and neck, liver or kidney cancer.

The V call is TRBV5-1, the J call TRBJ2-1; D might be TRBD2 (6 bases). Trimming removed 4 bases at V and 2 bases at J, with 10 bases between. Germline V gene sequence: CDR1 SGHRS, CDR2 YFSETQ. The CDR3 contains 14 residues. This CDR3 is CASSISGTYNEQFF. In nucleotides, the CDR3 is TGCGCCAGCAGCATTAGCGGCACCTACAATGAGCAGTTCTTC.

V is TRBV30 and J is TRBJ1-3; no reliable D call. Germline-derived CDR1 and CDR2 are GTSNPN and SVGIG (reference sequence). V shed 4 bases and J shed 0 bases, with 7 bases lying between them. CDR3 size: 13 residues. The CDR3 sequence is CAWTGNSGNTIYF. The CDR3 DNA reads TGTGCCTGGACGGGGAACTCTGGAAACACCATATATTTT.

V is TRBV19 and J is TRBJ1-1, with 9 nucleotides matching TRBD1. J was trimmed by 8 bases and V by 9 bases; bases with no gene match: 10. There are 13 residues in the CDR3. Germline V gene sequence: CDR1 LNHDA, CDR2 SQIVND (reference sequence). The CDR3 DNA reads as TGTGCCAGGGGGGACAGGGACCTTCCGGAAGCTTTCTTT. This translates into CARGDRDLPEAFF.

The chain has TRBV11-2 and TRBJ2-7; possibly TRBD1 or TRBD2 for D (5 bases each). Trimming cost V 0 bases and J 3 bases, with 18 bases left between them. CDR1 is SGHAT and CDR2 is FQNNGV in the germline V gene. This CDR3 region has 17 residues. The CDR3 loop is CASSLDLQAAGGYEQYF. CDR3 sequence (DNA): TGTGCCAGCAGCTTAGATCTCCAAGCGGCTGGGGGCTACGAGCAGTACTTC.

The chain combines TRBV7-2 with TRBJ2-2; D uncertain. The CDR3 runs to 16 residues. Trimming stripped 4 bases from V and 1 base from J, with 13 bases between. CDR1 and CDR2 from the germline V gene are SGHTA and FQGNSA. The DNA for the CDR3 is TGTGCCAGCAGCTCCCAAGGGCGCCAGAACACCGGGGAGCTGTTTTTT. It yields the protein CASSSQGRQNTGELFF.

V gene TRBV6-1 combines with J gene TRBJ2-7; TRBD2 agrees at 11 bases. This CDR3 comprises 14 residues. Germline CDR1 is MNHNS and CDR2 is SASEGT. The V gene end was trimmed by 4 bases and the J gene end by 6 bases; junction bases not matched to a gene: 5. CDR3 protein: CASSVSGRVVEQYF. The DNA of the CDR3 is TGTGCCAGCAGTGTTAGCGGGAGGGTTGTCGAGCAGTACTTC.

The rearrangement uses TRBV7-8 and TRBJ1-1, with D possibly being TRBD1 (6 bases). The CDR3 totals 12 residues. V lost 5 bases and J lost 10, with 14 bases in between. Looked up from germline, CDR1 is SGHVS and CDR2 is FQNEAQ. The CDR3 bases are TGTGCCAGCAGCCCAGACAGGCCGGGAGCTTTCTTT. It specifies CASSPDRPGAFF.

The CDR3, as DNA: TGTGCCAGCAGCTCCATCGGTGGAAAAGGGGGCGAGCAGTACTTC. Its protein is CASSSIGGKGGEQYF. V usage is TRBV7-8 and J usage is TRBJ2-7; D might be TRBD1 (6 bases). The CDR3 covers 15 residues. Per the germline V gene, CDR1 is SGHVS and CDR2 is FQNEAQ. The V and J ends lost 4 bases and 6 bases respectively, with 19 bases between them. Supplemented by reference TRBV7-8 and TRBJ2-7, the full variable domain reads GAGVSQSPRYKVAKRGQDVALRCDPISGHVSLFWYQQALGQGPEFLTYFQNEAQLDKSGLPSDRFFAERPEGSVSTLKIQRTQQEDSAVYLCASSSIGGKGGEQYFGPGTRLTVT.

The chain links TRBV11-3 to TRBJ2-3; 7 bases fit TRBD2. This CDR3 is 15 amino acids long. Trimming removed 4 bases from V and 2 bases from J; junction bases left unmatched: 6. Germline V gene lookup returns CDR1 SGHNT and CDR2 YENEEA. For the CDR3, the DNA is TGTGCCAGCAGCTGGGGGGGACCTTTCACAGATACGCAGTATTTT. Translating it yields CASSWGGPFTDTQYF.

This sequence joins TRBV2 and TRBJ2-1; 9 bases align to TRBD2. Germline CDR1 SNHLY, CDR2 FYNNEI. Unmatched junction bases numbered 4, after V lost 6 bases and J lost 13 bases. The CDR3 has 11 amino acids. CDR3 in DNA: TGTGCCAGCAGACAGACTAGCGGACAGTTCTTC. Protein sequence: CASRQTSGQFF.